The rows below give T cell receptor beta chains drawn from one sample of a study of T cells after yellow fever vaccination. TCRdb reanalysed the 5' RACE reads using MiXCR and keeps one entry per CDR3 protein. The sample has hundreds of thousands of distinct CDR3 sequences; roughly 4% are singletons. The sequencing here drew on PBMCs, taken on the day of the yellow fever booster vaccination. Source of these receptors: a man aged 18 to 29 who received the YFV17D yellow fever vaccine. CDR3s include the opening cysteine and the closing phenylalanine or tryptophan.

j_call: TRBJ2-2; v_call: TRBV2; cdr3_aa: CASSSQSAAGELFF
j_call: TRBJ2-7; v_call: TRBV6-5; cdr3_aa: CASSYRDPQSYEQYF
j_call: TRBJ2-2; v_call: TRBV12-3/TRBV12-4; cdr3_aa: CASNLRGSAGELFF
j_call: TRBJ1-1; v_call: TRBV20-1; cdr3_aa: CSASKRDMNTEAFF
j_call: TRBJ1-2; v_call: TRBV5-5; cdr3_aa: CASSLQALTASNYGYTF
j_call: TRBJ2-3; v_call: TRBV20-1; cdr3_aa: CSARSTSTDTQYF
j_call: TRBJ1-2; v_call: TRBV5-1; cdr3_aa: CASSLTTGYGYTF
j_call: TRBJ2-3; v_call: TRBV20-1; cdr3_aa: CSAVGLAPNLSTDTQYF
j_call: TRBJ2-7; v_call: TRBV15; cdr3_aa: CATSRAGLAYEQYF
j_call: TRBJ1-5; v_call: TRBV6-5; cdr3_aa: CASRARQGSSNQPQHF
j_call: TRBJ2-1; v_call: TRBV7-2; cdr3_aa: CASSFAGTYNEQFF
j_call: TRBJ1-2; v_call: TRBV29-1; cdr3_aa: CSVGRETGRGYTF
j_call: TRBJ2-2; v_call: TRBV7-3; cdr3_aa: CASSLGQGMTGELFF
j_call: TRBJ2-3; v_call: TRBV6-5; cdr3_aa: CASSSDRVPFSTDTQYF
j_call: TRBJ1-1; v_call: TRBV12-3/TRBV12-4; cdr3_aa: CASARAKNTEAFF
j_call: TRBJ1-2; v_call: TRBV15; cdr3_aa: CATSTGNWGYTF
j_call: TRBJ1-2; v_call: TRBV12-3/TRBV12-4; cdr3_aa: CASLYRGGSGYTF
j_call: TRBJ1-1; v_call: TRBV12-3/TRBV12-4; cdr3_aa: CASSLWGVTEAFF
j_call: TRBJ1-3; v_call: TRBV28; cdr3_aa: CASSLRPPDSGNTIYF
j_call: TRBJ2-1; v_call: TRBV19; cdr3_aa: CASHGQSSYNEQFF
j_call: TRBJ2-7; v_call: TRBV5-1; cdr3_aa: CASSFPTGGFYEQYF
j_call: TRBJ2-1; v_call: TRBV3-1; cdr3_aa: CASSQEFEFWGANEQFF
j_call: TRBJ1-5; v_call: TRBV20-1; cdr3_aa: CSAAGDSNQPQHF
j_call: TRBJ2-5; v_call: TRBV20-1; cdr3_aa: CSATWDRGGETQYF
j_call: TRBJ2-7; v_call: TRBV4-3; cdr3_aa: CASSLGYDPYEQYF
j_call: TRBJ2-1; v_call: TRBV4-2; cdr3_aa: CASSGDSPMQFF
j_call: TRBJ1-2; v_call: TRBV7-2; cdr3_aa: CASSLSYYGYTF
j_call: TRBJ2-5; v_call: TRBV28; cdr3_aa: CASTGGGETQYF
j_call: TRBJ1-1; v_call: TRBV11-2; cdr3_aa: CASSPLLDTEAFF
j_call: TRBJ2-2; v_call: TRBV28; cdr3_aa: CASTKGQAGGELFF
j_call: TRBJ2-1; v_call: TRBV7-8; cdr3_aa: CASSQGVKGGNEQFF
j_call: TRBJ2-5; v_call: TRBV5-1; cdr3_aa: CASSLVGAGEGKTQYF
j_call: TRBJ2-3; v_call: TRBV5-1; cdr3_aa: CASSQTDRENTQYF
j_call: TRBJ1-4; v_call: TRBV4-3; cdr3_aa: CASSRAFNEKLFF
j_call: TRBJ2-2; v_call: TRBV3-1; cdr3_aa: CASSPTSGGPPGELFF
j_call: TRBJ2-1; v_call: TRBV20-1; cdr3_aa: CSAFEGASYNEQFF
j_call: TRBJ2-3; v_call: TRBV25-1; cdr3_aa: CASSEWGTDTQYF
j_call: TRBJ2-1; v_call: TRBV20-1; cdr3_aa: CSATLAGGQNEQFF
j_call: TRBJ2-1; v_call: TRBV5-1; cdr3_aa: CASSLMVGAAYNEQFF
j_call: TRBJ2-5; v_call: TRBV7-6; cdr3_aa: CASSFRPDQETQYF
j_call: TRBJ1-1; v_call: TRBV5-1; cdr3_aa: CASWAGLNTEAFF
j_call: TRBJ2-1; v_call: TRBV5-1; cdr3_aa: CASSLGGSYLYEQFF
j_call: TRBJ1-5; v_call: TRBV4-1; cdr3_aa: CASSQDSRDRGYSNQPQHF
j_call: TRBJ2-2; v_call: TRBV5-1; cdr3_aa: CASSLASGLTGELFF
j_call: TRBJ2-7; v_call: TRBV14; cdr3_aa: CASSRLRGSYEQYF
j_call: TRBJ1-1; v_call: TRBV12-3/TRBV12-4; cdr3_aa: CASRETGIGSEAFF
j_call: TRBJ2-7; v_call: TRBV12-5; cdr3_aa: CASGLYHRGQTYEQYF
j_call: TRBJ2-5; v_call: TRBV7-9; cdr3_aa: CASSFSSGLETQYF
j_call: TRBJ2-3; v_call: TRBV28; cdr3_aa: CASSLGWRGLGDTQYF
j_call: TRBJ2-5; v_call: TRBV7-9; cdr3_aa: CASSLGGLKETQYF
j_call: TRBJ2-3; v_call: TRBV11-1; cdr3_aa: CASSFAGLAGYTDTQYF